This entry features one TCR beta chain sequence. The antigen remains unidentified. At the deep level, the assay was run. An approximately 200 ng quantity of DNA, 25,000 to 35,000 T cell genomes, went into the sorted-subset replicate PCRs. Sequenced by immunoSEQ multiplex PCR; TCRdb stores in-frame clones only, minus some. Of under 2,000,000 clones detected, about 94% appear once; the ten largest clones hold less than 1.5%. The data stem from a study of shared clonotypes between healthy human individuals. Overall study results and limits: Although depth was large, rarefaction showed that sequencing of the sorted subsets was incomplete. Roughly 5% of naive CD4 clonotypes were shared across four donors.

As defined, naive CD8 cells were CD45RO-negative and positively selected for CCR7, with terminally differentiated effector memory CD45RA+ cells excluded. The CDR3 runs to 15 residues. The J segment lost 4 bases and the V segment lost 4 bases, leaving 6 bases of the junction unmatched. From germline, CDR1 is MGHRA and CDR2 YSYEKL. The rearrangement links TRBV4-1 to TRBJ2-7; TRBD2 matches at 11 bases. Sequenced material: naive CD8+ T cells sorted from blood. The receptor was isolated from a man between 18 and 29 years old in good health. The chain's CDR3 is CASSLMLAGGYEQYF. DNA of the CDR3: TGCGCCAGCAGCCTAATGCTAGCGGGGGGATACGAGCAGTACTTC.